This passage covers 15 T cell receptor beta chains from one sample sequenced in a study of CD8 T cells in ankylosing spondylitis. TCRdb ran MiXCR on the 5' RACE reads and lists one entry per CDR3 protein. This sample yields some 70,000 distinct CDR3 sequences, of which approximately 5.3% are seen a single time; about 2.2% belongs to the top ten. The sequenced material came from blood, either unsorted or a sorted T cell fraction (not recorded which). Receptors originate from a male donor with ankylosing spondylitis or in good health (not recorded which).

This clonotype has at least ten counts. The chain recombines TRBV3-1 with TRBJ1-4; possible D gene TRBD1, 5 bases. V was trimmed by 0 bases and J by 6 bases, leaving 8 bases between them. The CDR3 consists of 14 residues. Germline V CDR1 and CDR2: LGHDT, YNNKEL (reference sequence). This chain's CDR3 is CASSQDWGDEKLFF. In DNA, the CDR3 is TGTGCCAGCAGCCAAGATTGGGGGGATGAAAAACTGTTTTTT.

This clonotype was seen repeatedly, ten times or more. J is TRBJ1-5 and V is TRBV20-1; 9 bases are shared with TRBD1. V lost 2 bases to trimming and J lost 4 bases; unmatched junction nucleotides: 6. Germline V CDR1 and CDR2: DFQATT, SNEGSKA (reference sequence). This CDR3 region has 15 residues. The CDR3 coding sequence is TGCAGTGCTAGAAGAACCGGGACAGGGAATCAGCCCCAGCATTTT. This sequence encodes CSARRTGTGNQPQHF.

Ten or more counts support this clonotype. V usage is TRBV19 and J usage is TRBJ2-2, with D possibly TRBD2 on 6 matching bases. This CDR3 comprises 15 residues. Per the germline V gene, CDR1 is LNHDA and CDR2 is SQIVND (reference sequence). V lost 1 base and J 4 bases, leaving 10 bases between the germline ends. The CDR3 here is CASSIVGGVTGELFF. In DNA, the CDR3 is TGTGCCAGTAGTATAGTCGGAGGGGTCACCGGGGAGCTGTTTTTT.

This clonotype was observed at least ten times. This chain uses TRBV3-1 with TRBJ2-7; D uncertain. Germline values: CDR1 LGHDT, CDR2 YNNKEL (reference sequence). This CDR3 is 11 amino acids long. V was cut by 3 bases and J by 1 base, with 1 base left in between. CDR3 in amino acids: CASSHSYEQYF. The CDR3 DNA reads as TGTGCCAGCAGCCATTCCTACGAGCAGTACTTC.

Ten or more counts support this clonotype. This chain connects TRBV5-1 to TRBJ2-3, with TRBD2 identical over 16 bases. V gave up 4 bases and J gave up 1 base; unmatched junction bases: 6. Per the germline V gene, CDR1 is SGHRS and CDR2 is YFSETQ. The CDR3 has 18 amino acids. CDR3 region: CASSTGTSGGAGTDTQYF. CDR3 sequence (DNA): TGCGCCAGCAGCACGGGGACTAGCGGGGGGGCCGGCACAGATACGCAGTATTTT.

This clonotype was recorded many times. This chain links TRBV12-3 or TRBV12-4 with TRBJ2-1; D gene ambiguous. There are 11 residues in the CDR3. Trimming stripped 4 bases from V and 6 bases from J, with 4 bases between. The chain's CDR3 is CASSWSNEQFF. The CDR3 nucleotides read TGTGCCAGCAGTTGGAGCAATGAGCAGTTCTTC.

This clonotype was recorded many times. This rearrangement joins TRBV7-2 to TRBJ1-4, with 7 bases identical to TRBD1. CDR1 and CDR2 (germline): SGHTA, FQGNSA. V gave up 2 bases and J gave up 13 bases; unmatched junction bases: 7. The CDR3 spans 13 residues. The chain's CDR3 is CASSLSEGGVLFF. CDR3 DNA: TGTGCCAGCAGCTTAAGCGAAGGGGGCGTACTGTTTTTT.

This clonotype was observed at least ten times. This rearrangement joins TRBV4-1 to TRBJ2-2; D ambiguous. V lost 0 bases and J lost 3, with 11 bases in between. The CDR3 has 16 amino acids. Per the germline V gene, CDR1 is MGHRA and CDR2 is YSYEKL. CDR3 DNA: TGCGCCAGCAGCCAAGAGTTTCTCACTTACACCGGGGAGCTGTTTTTT. This encodes CASSQEFLTYTGELFF.

This clonotype was recorded many times. The V gene is TRBV19, the J gene TRBJ2-1; 9 positions match TRBD2. The CDR3 extends over 14 amino acids. CDR1 LNHDA and CDR2 SQIVND come from the germline V gene (reference sequence). V shed 9 bases and J 5 bases; nucleotides not matched to a gene: 8. The CDR3 sequence is CASNYGGGDNEQFF. CDR3 bases: TGTGCCAGCAACTACGGCGGGGGGGACAATGAGCAGTTCTTC.

This clonotype was detected ten times or more. The V call is TRBV28, the J call TRBJ1-2, with a possible D match to TRBD1 (5 bases). The germline V gene has CDR1 MDHEN and CDR2 SYDVKM. This CDR3 has 14 amino acids. V was cut by 6 bases and J by 5 bases, with 16 bases left in between. CDR3 residues: CASSGSGRWYGYTF. Here the CDR3 DNA reads TGTGCCAGCAGCGGATCAGGGAGATGGTATGGCTACACCTTC.

There are many counts of this clonotype. This chain's CDR3 is CSVELEGAREAFF. CDR3 DNA: TGCAGCGTTGAACTTGAGGGGGCAAGGGAAGCTTTCTTT. The rearrangement joins TRBV29-1 to TRBJ1-1, with 7 nucleotides matching TRBD1. Trimming took 2 bases from V and 8 from J; bases not matched to a gene: 8. Germline values: CDR1 SQVTM, CDR2 ANQGSEA. CDR3 length: 13 residues.

This clonotype was counted many times. This rearrangement joins TRBV12-3 or TRBV12-4 to TRBJ2-5; D gene unclear. This CDR3 region has 12 residues. Trimming stripped 1 base from V and 5 bases from J, with 5 bases between. The CDR3 DNA reads as TGTGCCAGCAGTTTAGGTACCGAGACCCAGTACTTC. Translating it yields CASSLGTETQYF.

This clonotype was seen many times. This chain connects TRBV30 to TRBJ2-1; TRBD1 matches at 8 bases. Germline CDR1 and CDR2: GTSNPN and SVGIG (reference sequence). The CDR3 contains 13 residues. The junction had 5 bases not matched to a gene; V was cut back by 6 bases and J by 4 bases. CDR3 DNA sequence: TGTGCCTGCGCCGGGACAGGTTACAATGAGCAGTTCTTC. Its protein is CACAGTGYNEQFF.

This clonotype occurred many times. The V call is TRBV5-1, the J call TRBJ1-4, with TRBD1 matching over 11 bases. This CDR3 contains 16 residues. With 4 bases clipped from V and 4 bases from J, the junction kept 6 bases outside the gene matches. The germline CDR1 and CDR2 sequences are SGHRS and YFSETQ. In nucleotides, the CDR3 is TGCGCCAGCAGCCCTTGGACAGGGGGCATTAATGAAAAACTGTTTTTT. It yields the protein CASSPWTGGINEKLFF.

The gene calls are TRBV12-3 or TRBV12-4 and TRBJ2-1; D is uncertain. V was cut by 11 bases and J by 0 bases, with 26 bases left in between. This CDR3 region has 18 residues. Here the CDR3 reads CACCLAPEWGSSYNEQFF. CDR3 sequence (DNA): TGTGCCTGCTGTTTAGCCCCGGAGTGGGGAAGCTCCTACAATGAGCAGTTCTTC.